This TCR beta chain was found in a study of blood T cell repertoires in COVID-19. Study background: From the United States, Italy and Spain came samples of acute and convalescent COVID-19. T cells, B-cell-depleted T cells, or PBMCs provided the cDNA or gDNA that served as material.

In the authors' workflow: The assay estimated nucleated cells by amplifying reference gene primers. TCRdb's copy holds only in-frame clones and misses some; the assay was immunoSEQ multiplex PCR. The V and J calls and clone size are taken from that table; D and trimming were inferred from the DNA. The profile shows 170,000 or so clones, 90% of them singletons. Germline V gene lookup returns CDR1 SGHNT and CDR2 YENEEA. Trimming removed 5 bases from V and 4 bases from J; junction bases left unmatched: 5. The CDR3 is 14 amino acids. This clonotype originated in a man between 50 and 59 years old with acute or convalescent COVID-19. The rearrangement uses TRBV11-3 and TRBJ2-7, with 10 bases matching TRBD1. The specimen sequenced was peripheral blood. The CDR3 region has the DNA TGTGCCAGCAGCCGGGGACAGGGGCTATACGAGCAGTACTTC. Protein: CASSRGQGLYEQYF.